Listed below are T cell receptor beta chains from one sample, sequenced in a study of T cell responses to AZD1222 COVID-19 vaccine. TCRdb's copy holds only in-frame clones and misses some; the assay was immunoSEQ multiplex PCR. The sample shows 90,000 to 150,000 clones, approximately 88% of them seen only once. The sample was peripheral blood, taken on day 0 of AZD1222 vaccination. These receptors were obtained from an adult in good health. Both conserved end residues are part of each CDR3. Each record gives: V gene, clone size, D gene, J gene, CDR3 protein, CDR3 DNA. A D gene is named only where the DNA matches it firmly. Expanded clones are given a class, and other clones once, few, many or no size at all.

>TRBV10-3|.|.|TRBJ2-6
CAIRDSGANVLTF
TGTGCCATCAGAGACTCTGGGGCCAACGTCCTGACTTTC
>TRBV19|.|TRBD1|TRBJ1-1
CASRILQGAGTEAFF
TGTGCCAGTCGGATTCTCCAGGGGGCTGGCACTGAAGCTTTCTTT
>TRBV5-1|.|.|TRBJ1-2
CASSLGENYGYTF
TGCGCCAGCAGCTTGGGTGAGAACTATGGCTACACCTTC
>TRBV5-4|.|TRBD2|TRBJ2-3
CASSYRTSGGAADTQYF
TGTGCCAGCAGCTATCGGACTAGCGGGGGGGCCGCAGATACGCAGTATTTT
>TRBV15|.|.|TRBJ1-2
CATSRAPGLDYGYTF
TGTGCCACCAGCAGAGCCCCGGGACTAGACTATGGCTACACCTTC
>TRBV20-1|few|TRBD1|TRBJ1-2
CSADRVYGYTF
TGCAGTGCTGACAGGGTCTATGGCTACACCTTC
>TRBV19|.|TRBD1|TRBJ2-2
CASSGTGITGELFF
TGTGCCAGTAGTGGGACAGGGATAACCGGGGAGCTGTTTTTT
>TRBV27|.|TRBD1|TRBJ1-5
CASSPDRGSNQPQHF
TGTGCCAGCAGTCCGGACAGGGGAAGCAATCAGCCCCAGCATTTT
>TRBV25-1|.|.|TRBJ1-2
CASSESGRPGYTF
TGTGCCAGCAGTGAATCGGGCAGGCCCGGCTACACCTTC
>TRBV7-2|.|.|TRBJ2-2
CASSLRLGPNTGELFF
TGTGCCAGCAGCTTGCGATTAGGTCCGAACACCGGGGAGCTGTTTTTT
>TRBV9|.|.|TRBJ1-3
CASSVSTLSGNTIYF
TGTGCCAGCAGCGTCAGTACTCTCTCTGGAAACACCATATATTTT
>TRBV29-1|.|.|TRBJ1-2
CSVEDGGNYGYTF
TGCAGCGTTGAAGATGGGGGGAACTATGGCTACACCTTC
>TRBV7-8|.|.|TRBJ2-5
CASSFGHSGETQYF
TGTGCCAGCAGCTTCGGACATTCAGGGGAGACCCAGTACTTC
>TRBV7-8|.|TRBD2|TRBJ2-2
CASSLAPSGGANTGELFF
TGTGCCAGCAGCTTAGCGCCGAGCGGGGGGGCGAACACCGGGGAGCTGTTTTTT
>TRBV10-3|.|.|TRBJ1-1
CAISEWVGGMNTEAFF
TGTGCCATCAGTGAGTGGGTGGGGGGTATGAACACTGAAGCTTTCTTT
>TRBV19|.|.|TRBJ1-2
CASTRPGRWGYTF
TGTGCCAGTACTCGCCCCGGACGGTGGGGCTACACCTTC
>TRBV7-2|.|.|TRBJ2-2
CASSFQGPLNTGELFF
TGTGCCAGCAGCTTCCAGGGGCCCTTGAACACCGGGGAGCTGTTTTTT